This T cell receptor beta chain emerged from a study of cytomegalovirus exposure and HLA in healthy donors. Whole-study findings and limits: A later analysis by the authors found several of the most significant clusters apparently linked to common viral pathogens. The authors judged a highly shared variant cluster likely a sequencing artifact. When analyzed later, the rates of TCR association showed variation by HLA locus, with DRB1 the most and HLA-C the fewest. With later analysis, a missense DCLRE1C variant became linked to TCR beta V- and J-gene trimming.

The PCR employed 60 Vbeta primers together with 13 Jbeta primers. Using immunoSEQ multiplex PCR, the repertoire was profiled, and TCRdb retains in-frame clones only, with some absent. The table shows 250,000 to 350,000 clones, with about 80% occurring only once. For this clone: Its antigen is still unknown.

There are 15 residues in the CDR3. Germline CDR1 and CDR2: SGHTA and FQGTGA. V dropped 8 bases and J dropped 3 bases, with 17 bases sitting between them. The chain carries TRBV7-3 and TRBJ2-1; a possible D gene is TRBD1 (6 bases). The sequence was collected from a girl aged 2-10 years in good health and CMV-seronegative. Sequenced sample: PBMCs. CDR3 in amino acids: CASSPPGTNYNEQFF. The CDR3, as DNA: TGTGCCAGCTCTCCCCCCGGGACAAACTACAATGAGCAGTTCTTC.